Listed here is a single T cell receptor beta chain. Antigen: not known. Germline V CDR1 and CDR2: MNHNY, SVGAGI (reference sequence). Between the trimmed V and J ends, which lost 8 bases and 8 bases, there was a span of 18 bases. This CDR3 is built from 13 residues. This specimen comes from a study of T cell responses to AZD1222 COVID-19 vaccine. Whole-study results and caveats: Spike-specific TCR breadth and depth were elevated following two AZD1222 doses. Vaccine-associated CD4 TCRs spanned spike, dominant at 160-218 and 743-854.

The repertoire was sequenced with immunoSEQ multiplex PCR; TCRdb's copy has only in-frame clones and lacks some. The sample shows 120,000 or so clones, around 89% of them seen only once. The sample in question was peripheral blood, obtained on day 0 of MenACWY control vaccination. The receptor was isolated from an adult in good health. The V and J genes are TRBV6-6 and TRBJ1-2; D call uncertain. The CDR3 protein is CASGREQNLGYTF. The CDR3 DNA reads as TGTGCCAGCGGTAGGGAACAAAACTTAGGCTACACCTTC.